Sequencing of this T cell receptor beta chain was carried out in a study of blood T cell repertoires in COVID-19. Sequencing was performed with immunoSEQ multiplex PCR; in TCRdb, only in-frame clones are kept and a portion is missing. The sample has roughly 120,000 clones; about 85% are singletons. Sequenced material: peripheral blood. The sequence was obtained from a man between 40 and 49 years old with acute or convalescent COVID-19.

The CDR3, as DNA: TGTGCCAGCTCACCCTTGACAGGGATCAGAGAAAAACTGTTTTTT. It specifies CASSPLTGIREKLFF. The J gene is TRBJ1-4, the V gene TRBV18; TRBD1 matches at 7 bases. The length of the CDR3 is 15 residues. V dropped 3 bases and J dropped 8; count of bases not matched to a gene: 9. Germline CDR1 is KGHSH and CDR2 is LQKENI.